The next 26 T cell receptor beta chains were all read from a single sample in a study of a mutant IDH1 vaccine in newly diagnosed glioma. Assay used: immunoSEQ multiplex PCR; TCRdb lists only in-frame clones, some missing. In the table there are about 34,000 clones, about three quarters of which are singletons. Time point specified: baseline, week 1 (first vaccination visit). Regarding treatment: pre-vaccination baseline after standard-of-care therapy. The starting material was peripheral blood mononuclear cells (PBMCs), obtained from a glioma patient treated with radiotherapy, temozolomide or both. Every receptor here comes from a man aged 50 or older with glioma. Some clones in this sample may be carry-over from other donors' samples.

The DNA of the CDR3 is TGTGCCAGTTTGACAGGGGGAAACACTGAAGCTTTCTTT. This codes for CASLTGGNTEAFF. The J gene is TRBJ1-1, the V gene TRBV6-5, with TRBD1 matching 9 bases. CDR1 is MNHEY and CDR2 is SVGAGI in the germline V gene. The J segment lost 2 bases and the V segment lost 9 bases, leaving 4 bases of the junction unmatched. The CDR3 consists of 13 residues.

As regards this clone: Other nucleotide sequences in the sample specify the same CDR3. This chain joins TRBV5-1 and TRBJ1-6, with 9 bases identical to TRBD1. Per germline, CDR1 SGHRS and CDR2 YFSETQ. V dropped 1 base and J dropped 9; count of bases not matched to a gene: 5. The CDR3 has 15 amino acids. The DNA for the CDR3 is TGCGCCAGCAGCTTGAAGGGACAGGGATCTTCACCCCTCCACTTT. Translated: CASSLKGQGSSPLHF. The whole variable domain, filled in from reference TRBV5-1 and TRBJ1-6, reads KAGVTQTPRYLIKTRGQQVTLSCSPISGHRSVSWYQQTPGQGLQFLFEYFSETQRNKGNFPGRFSGRQFSNSRSEMNVSTLELGDSALYLCASSLKGQGSSPLHFGNGTRLTVT.

This chain links TRBV6-6 with TRBJ1-4, with 7 bases aligning to TRBD1. Unmatched junction bases numbered 7, after V lost 4 bases and J lost 5 bases. CDR1 MNHNY and CDR2 SVGAGI come from the germline V gene (reference sequence). This CDR3 comprises 15 residues. DNA for the CDR3: TGTGCCAGCAGTTCCTCTACAGGGGAGAATGAAAAACTGTTTTTT. Its protein product is CASSSSTGENEKLFF.

CDR3 region: CASSAGTAIYNSPLHF. CDR3 sequence (DNA): TGTGCCAGCAGCGCCGGGACAGCTATCTATAATTCACCCCTCCACTTT. V is TRBV5-6 and J is TRBJ1-6; TRBD1 agrees at 7 bases. Germline loops: CDR1 SGHDT, CDR2 YYEEEE. CDR3 length: 16 residues. Trimming took 4 bases from V and 3 from J; bases not matched to a gene: 7.

The chain recombines TRBV4-1 with TRBJ2-1; TRBD2 aligns across 9 bases. Trimming cost V 4 bases and J 5 bases; bases outside gene matches: 6. The germline V gene has CDR1 MGHRA and CDR2 YSYEKL. The CDR3 covers 15 residues. CDR3 loop: CASSRGTSQNNEQFF. For the CDR3, the DNA is TGCGCCAGCAGCCGGGGGACTAGCCAAAACAATGAGCAGTTCTTC.

This chain links TRBV5-1 with TRBJ1-4; D is undetermined. Germline assignment: CDR1 SGHRS and CDR2 YFSETQ. Trimming took off 6 bases at V and 6 bases at J, with 15 bases between the two ends. This CDR3 is 14 amino acids long. The CDR3 spells CASKMTSGDEKLFF. CDR3 DNA: TGCGCCAGCAAGATGACCAGCGGCGATGAAAAACTGTTTTTT.

The chain carries TRBV19 and TRBJ2-2; 9 bases match TRBD1. V dropped 3 bases and J dropped 6; count of bases not matched to a gene: 2. The germline CDR1 and CDR2 sequences are LNHDA and SQIVND (reference sequence). The CDR3 runs to 14 residues. The CDR3 nucleotides are TGTGCCAGTAGTATGGGACAGGGTTCCGGGGAGCTGTTTTTT. The encoded protein is CASSMGQGSGELFF. Supplemented by reference TRBV19 and TRBJ2-2, the full variable domain reads DGGITQSPKYLFRKEGQNVTLSCEQNLNHDAMYWYRQDPGQGLRLIYYSQIVNDFQKGDIAEGYSVSREKKESFPLTVTSAQKNPTAFYLCASSMGQGSGELFFGEGSRLTVL.

V usage is TRBV5-1 and J usage is TRBJ2-7; 8 positions agree with TRBD2. J was trimmed by 2 bases and V by 0 bases; bases with no gene match: 7. Germline V gene sequence: CDR1 SGHRS, CDR2 YFSETQ. The CDR3 length is 16 residues. The CDR3 is CASSLGKTSGTYEQYF. In DNA form, the CDR3 reads TGCGCCAGCAGCTTGGGGAAAACTAGCGGCACCTACGAGCAGTACTTC.

This chain joins TRBV5-5 and TRBJ1-6; D unresolved. The V gene lost 0 bases and the J gene lost 6 bases, with 10 bases spanning the gap. Germline CDR1 SGHKS, CDR2 YYEKEE (reference sequence). The CDR3 totals 15 residues. The CDR3 sequence is CASSLASVSNSPLHF. The CDR3 nucleotides read TGTGCCAGCAGCTTGGCGTCCGTATCTAATTCACCCCTCCACTTT.

V and J are TRBV2 and TRBJ1-3; 8 bases line up with TRBD1. Germline-derived CDR1 and CDR2 are SNHLY and FYNNEI. V lost 8 bases and J lost 1; bases outside the gene matches: 4. CDR3 length: 14 amino acids. This CDR3 reads CASGQGASGNTIYF. The CDR3 bases are TGTGCCAGCGGGCAGGGGGCTTCTGGAAACACCATATATTTT.

CDR3 nucleotides: TGTGCCAGTAGCTTGGGACTCGCGACGCAGTATTTT. Its translation: CASSLGLATQYF. V gene TRBV19 combines with J gene TRBJ2-3; D is perhaps TRBD2 (6 bases). Germline CDR1 and CDR2: LNHDA and SQIVND (reference sequence). This CDR3 comprises 12 residues. Trimming removed 6 bases at V and 9 bases at J, with 13 bases between.

The chain couples TRBV5-1 to TRBJ1-1, with TRBD1 identical over 11 bases. The CDR3 runs to 15 residues. The V segment lost 6 bases and the J segment 10 bases; nucleotides outside the gene matches: 14. Germline V gene lookup returns CDR1 SGHRS and CDR2 YFSETQ. The chain's CDR3 is CASTHTGTGGDGAFF. DNA for the CDR3: TGCGCCAGCACCCATACCGGGACAGGGGGGGACGGAGCTTTCTTT.

V gene TRBV7-2 combines with J gene TRBJ2-3, with 15 bases matching TRBD2. Germline V gene data show CDR1 as SGHTA and CDR2 as FQGNSA. After removal of 4 bases from V and 5 bases from J, the junction contained 4 bases not matched to a gene. This CDR3 is built from 16 residues. This chain's CDR3 is CASSSWTSGGVDTQYF. CDR3 DNA sequence: TGTGCCAGCAGCTCCTGGACTAGCGGGGGGGTAGATACGCAGTATTTT.

The gene calls are TRBV2 and TRBJ2-2; 10 positions match TRBD2. The CDR3 extends over 16 amino acids. With V trimmed by 6 bases and J by 0 bases, 4 bases remained unmatched. CDR1 is SNHLY and CDR2 is FYNNEI in the germline V gene. The CDR3 sequence is CASREGLATNTGELFF. The CDR3 region has the DNA TGTGCCAGCAGGGAGGGACTAGCGACGAACACCGGGGAGCTGTTTTTT. The full variable domain, completed using reference TRBV2 and TRBJ2-2, is EPEVTQTPSHQVTQMGQEVILRCVPISNHLYFYWYRQILGQKVEFLVSFYNNEISEKSEIFDDQFSVERPDGSNFTLKIRSTKLEDSAMYFCASREGLATNTGELFFGEGSRLTVL.

The DNA of the CDR3 is TGTGCCAGCAGCCCCCAAACGGATTACGAGCAGTACTTC. Translating it yields CASSPQTDYEQYF. This chain joins TRBV7-8 and TRBJ2-7, with no clear D. This CDR3 has 13 residues. The V gene's germline CDR1 is SGHVS and CDR2 FQNEAQ. V was trimmed by 5 bases and J by 4 bases, leaving 12 bases between them. Full variable domain (outside the CDR3, taken from reference TRBV7-8 and TRBJ2-7): GAGVSQSPRYKVAKRGQDVALRCDPISGHVSLFWYQQALGQGPEFLTYFQNEAQLDKSGLPSDRFFAERPEGSVSTLKIQRTQQEDSAVYLCASSPQTDYEQYFGPGTRLTVT.

This clone was recorded only once. The chain joins TRBV7-2 to TRBJ1-4, with unresolved D. CDR1 and CDR2 (germline): SGHTA, FQGNSA. Trimming took 1 base from V and 8 from J, leaving 11 bases between them. This CDR3 comprises 14 residues. CDR3 nucleotides: TGTGCCAGCAGCTTAGAGTTGGGGATAGAAAAACTGTTTTTT. Encoded protein: CASSLELGIEKLFF.

This chain links TRBV9 with TRBJ2-4; the D is unclear. V was cut by 5 bases and J by 2 bases, with 2 bases left in between. The CDR3 length is 11 residues. Germline CDR1 SGDLS, CDR2 YYNGEE. The CDR3 DNA follows: TGTGCCAGCAGGCCCAAAAACATTCAGTACTTC. Translation: CASRPKNIQYF. The whole variable domain, remainder taken from reference TRBV9 and TRBJ2-4, is DSGVTQTPKHLITATGQRVTLRCSPRSGDLSVYWYQQSLDQGLQFLIQYYNGEERAKGNILERFSAQQFPDLHSELNLSSLELGDSALYFCASRPKNIQYFGAGTRLSVL.

This chain uses TRBV29-1 with TRBJ1-1; the D gene is possibly TRBD1 (5 bases). CDR1 and CDR2 (germline): SQVTM, ANQGSEA. The V end lost 6 bases, the J end lost 5 bases, and 19 bases lay between the germline ends. This CDR3 has 14 residues. The CDR3 loop reads CSVLDAGGGTEAFF. The CDR3, as DNA: TGCAGCGTCCTTGACGCTGGCGGGGGTACTGAAGCTTTCTTT.

DNA of the CDR3: TGTGCCAGCTCACCAGGGGGACAGCTCTACGAGCAGTACTTC. Protein sequence: CASSPGGQLYEQYF. The chain is built from TRBV18 and TRBJ2-7; TRBD1 matches at 7 bases. The CDR3 is 14 amino acids. V gave up 2 bases and J gave up 3 bases; unmatched junction bases: 4. Per germline, CDR1 KGHSH and CDR2 LQKENI.

This clone was seen a few times. The J gene is TRBJ1-2, the V gene TRBV6-1; D call uncertain. The CDR3 is 13 amino acids. V dropped 0 bases and J dropped 1 base, with 3 bases sitting between them. Looked up from germline, CDR1 is MNHNS and CDR2 is SASEGT. CDR3 in amino acids: CASSEAGNYGYTF. In DNA, the CDR3 is TGTGCCAGCAGTGAAGCGGGTAACTATGGCTACACCTTC.

The chain joins TRBV30 to TRBJ1-2; the D gene is possibly TRBD1 (6 bases). The CDR3 is made up of 13 amino acids. Germline CDR1 is GTSNPN and CDR2 is SVGIG (reference sequence). V lost 4 bases and J lost 8, with 17 bases in between. This CDR3 is CAWTLVGAEGYTF. Here the CDR3 DNA reads TGTGCCTGGACGTTGGTGGGGGCTGAGGGCTACACCTTC.

V is TRBV6-5 and J is TRBJ1-5; D is unresolved. Trimming left V 0 bases short and J 4 bases short, with 13 bases between. The germline CDR1 and CDR2 sequences are MNHEY and SVGAGI. The CDR3 consists of 16 residues. The CDR3 spells CASSYSKNRVNQPQHF. The CDR3 region has the DNA TGTGCCAGCAGTTACTCGAAAAACAGAGTGAATCAGCCCCAGCATTTT.

The chain has TRBV7-2 and TRBJ2-2, with a weak D call TRBD1 (5 bases). CDR1 and CDR2 from the germline V gene are SGHTA and FQGNSA. CDR3 length equals 18 residues. V was clipped by 6 bases and J by 2 bases, with 22 bases between them. The CDR3 sequence: CASRGLSRQGINTGELFF. The CDR3 DNA sequence: TGTGCCAGCAGGGGCTTGTCCAGGCAGGGCATAAACACCGGGGAGCTGTTTTTT.

The chain recombines TRBV28 with TRBJ1-2, with TRBD1 matching 8 bases. This CDR3 region has 14 residues. Germline V lookup: CDR1 MDHEN, CDR2 SYDVKM. J lost 4 bases, V lost 4 bases, and 5 bases had no gene match. CDR3 amino acids: CASSSRQGFYGYTF. The DNA of the CDR3 is TGTGCCAGCAGTTCCCGACAGGGGTTCTATGGCTACACCTTC.

The rearrangement joins TRBV4-1 to TRBJ2-1, with 9 bases lining up with TRBD2. Trimming cost V 4 bases and J 3 bases; bases outside gene matches: 4. From germline, CDR1 is MGHRA and CDR2 YSYEKL. This CDR3 region has 15 residues. The CDR3 bases are TGCGCCAGCAGCCCGGGACTAGCAAACTACAATGAGCAGTTCTTC. Its protein is CASSPGLANYNEQFF.

This clone was seen only a few times. At one end the junction does not follow the germline gene, possibly because of a read error. The J gene is TRBJ1-1, the V gene TRBV10-3, with TRBD1 as a possible D gene (5 bases). This CDR3 is 12 amino acids long. CDR1 is ENHRY, CDR2 SYGVKD, per germline. The CDR3 DNA sequence: TGTGCCATCAGTGATCCGCGACAGAACCCGATCTTT. This gives the protein CAISDPRQNPIF.